Below are 2 T cell receptor beta chains sequenced from a single sample in a study of cytomegalovirus exposure and HLA in healthy donors. Primers: 60 Vbeta forward and 13 Jbeta reverse. Sequencing was performed with immunoSEQ multiplex PCR; in TCRdb, only in-frame clones are kept and a portion is missing. The table lists 120,000 or so clones, approximately 65% of them singletons. Specimen: PBMCs. The receptors originated from a man younger than 35 in good health and CMV-seronegative.

This clone was seen only once. The chain combines TRBV10-1 with TRBJ2-3, with 8 bases matching TRBD2. The CDR3 runs to 15 residues. Germline V lookup: CDR1 WNHNN, CDR2 SYGVQD (reference sequence). V gave up 6 bases and J gave up 0 bases; unmatched junction bases: 5. CDR3 residues: CASSPIAGSTDTQYF. CDR3 nucleotide sequence: TGCGCCAGCAGCCCAATAGCGGGGAGCACAGATACGCAGTATTTT.

The CDR3 reads CASSLRENIQYF. The CDR3 nucleotides read TGTGCCAGCAGTTTGAGAGAAAACATTCAGTACTTC. The V gene is TRBV28, the J gene TRBJ2-4; D unclear. V was shortened by 3 bases and J by 5 bases, with 5 bases between the two germline ends. CDR3 length: 12 residues. Germline assignment: CDR1 MDHEN and CDR2 SYDVKM.